This T cell receptor (beta chain) appears in the sequencing data of a study of spatial heterogeneity in lung cancer. Study-level points and caveats: Mutation counts in tumors were tracked by counts of expanded intratumoral alpha and beta TCRs.

The time point here: sample taken at primary tumor resection. MiXCR was run by TCRdb on the 5' RACE reads, yielding one entry per CDR3 protein. The data hold around 100,000 distinct CDR3 sequences, with 4.4% observed a single time. This clonotype was observed many times. The antigen is unknown. V lost 2 bases, J lost 5 bases, and 8 bases stayed unmatched. This CDR3 region has 16 residues. Germline V lookup: CDR1 DFQATT, CDR2 SNEGSKA (reference sequence). This clonotype was sampled from a male donor with early-stage non-small cell lung cancer. This rearrangement joins TRBV20-1 to TRBJ2-7; TRBD2 matches at 14 bases. Here the sequenced sample was lung tumor tissue, taken at surgery. Here the CDR3 DNA reads TGCAGTGCTAGAAGTTACACGGGACTAGCGGGAGACGAGCAGTACTTC. This sequence encodes CSARSYTGLAGDEQYF.